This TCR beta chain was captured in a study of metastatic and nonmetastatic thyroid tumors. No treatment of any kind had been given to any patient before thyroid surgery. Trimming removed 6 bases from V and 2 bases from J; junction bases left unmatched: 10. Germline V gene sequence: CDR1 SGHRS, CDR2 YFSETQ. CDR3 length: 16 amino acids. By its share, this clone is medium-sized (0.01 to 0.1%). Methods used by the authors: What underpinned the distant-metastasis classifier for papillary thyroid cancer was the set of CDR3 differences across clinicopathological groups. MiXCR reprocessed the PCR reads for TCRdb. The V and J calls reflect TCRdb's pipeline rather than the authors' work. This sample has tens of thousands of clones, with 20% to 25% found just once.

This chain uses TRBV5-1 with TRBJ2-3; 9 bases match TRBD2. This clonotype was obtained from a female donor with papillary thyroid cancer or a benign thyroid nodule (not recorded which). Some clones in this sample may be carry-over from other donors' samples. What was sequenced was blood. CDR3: CASMPTSGIITDTQYF. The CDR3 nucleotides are TGCGCCAGCATGCCGACTAGCGGCATTATCACAGATACGCAGTATTTT.